The T cell receptor (beta chain) described here comes from a study of cytomegalovirus exposure and HLA in healthy donors. The CDR3 runs to 16 residues. The V end lost 3 bases, the J end lost 0 bases, and 15 bases lay between the germline ends. Germline loops: CDR1 ENHRY, CDR2 SYGVKD. Use of 60 Vbeta and 13 Jbeta primers characterized the PCR. TCRdb's copy holds only in-frame clones and misses some; the assay was immunoSEQ multiplex PCR. The sample lists about 150,000 clones, around 85% occurring once. With respect to this clone: Its antigen remains unidentified.

Findings and limits, study-wide: Rare TCR sequences predominated, though certain public TCRs were found in many donors.

Sequencing was performed on PBMCs. The chain has TRBV10-3 and TRBJ2-7, with D possibly TRBD2 on 6 matching bases. The receptor comes from a middle-aged man in good health and CMV-seropositive. The CDR3 nucleotides read TGTGCCATCAGTGATAGGGAGGCGCTGAGCTCCTACGAGCAGTACTTC. This encodes CAISDREALSSYEQYF.